A single sample is the source of the 7 T cell receptor beta chains below, sequenced in a study of cytomegalovirus exposure and HLA in healthy donors. Primers for the PCR totalled 60 Vbeta and 13 Jbeta. Here immunoSEQ multiplex PCR was the method, and the copy in TCRdb shows in-frame clones only, minus some. This table holds about 160,000 clones, roughly 80% found once. What was sequenced was PBMCs. The receptors were gathered from a man aged 50 to 60 in good health and CMV-seropositive.

The V and J genes are TRBV10-3 and TRBJ1-2; 9 bases match TRBD1. Germline assignment: CDR1 ENHRY and CDR2 SYGVKD. This CDR3 is 15 amino acids long. Trimming at V came to 7 bases and at J to 3 bases, leaving 9 bases not matched to a gene. CDR3 bases: TGTGCCATCACCATAAGGGACAGGGATGACTATGGCTACACCTTC. This codes for CAITIRDRDDYGYTF.

The rearrangement joins TRBV7-9 to TRBJ2-2; TRBD2 is a possible D gene (5 bases). This CDR3 is built from 14 residues. Trimming stripped 11 bases from V and 3 bases from J, with 16 bases between. Germline CDR1 SEHNR, CDR2 FQNEAQ (reference sequence). The CDR3 DNA reads TGTGCCGGCACCTCCGGAGGATACACCGGGGAGCTGTTTTTT. Residues: CAGTSGGYTGELFF.

The V gene is TRBV7-2, the J gene TRBJ1-5; D not resolved. The germline V and J ends were trimmed by 0 bases and 2 bases, with 8 bases remaining between them. The germline V gene encodes CDR1 SGHTA and CDR2 FQGNSA. The CDR3 consists of 15 residues. The CDR3 region has the DNA TGTGCCAGCAGCTTAGCCGGGATGGGCAATCAGCCCCAGCATTTT. This translates into CASSLAGMGNQPQHF. The entire variable domain, with the rest obtained from reference TRBV7-2 and TRBJ1-5, is as follows: GAGVSQSPSNKVTEKGKDVELRCDPISGHTALYWYRQSLGQGLEFLIYFQGNSAPDKSGLPSDRFSAERTGGSVSTLTIQRTQQEDSAVYLCASSLAGMGNQPQHFGDGTRLSIL.

The J gene is TRBJ2-4, the V gene TRBV9; D possibly corresponds to TRBD1 (5 bases). There are 15 residues in the CDR3. The V gene's germline CDR1 is SGDLS and CDR2 YYNGEE. Trimming cost V 4 bases and J 8 bases, with 19 bases left between them. The DNA of the CDR3 is TGTGCCAGCAGCCCTCAACGCAGGGTACTGGACATTCAGTACTTC. Translating gives CASSPQRRVLDIQYF. The variable domain in full, with the rest retrieved from reference TRBV9 and TRBJ2-4, is DSGVTQTPKHLITATGQRVTLRCSPRSGDLSVYWYQQSLDQGLQFLIQYYNGEERAKGNILERFSAQQFPDLHSELNLSSLELGDSALYFCASSPQRRVLDIQYFGAGTRLSVL.

The V gene is TRBV28, the J gene TRBJ2-3; the D is unclear. Germline values: CDR1 MDHEN, CDR2 SYDVKM. This CDR3 has 17 amino acids. V was shortened by 6 bases and J by 2 bases, with 21 bases between the two germline ends. CDR3 coding DNA: TGTGCCAGCAGCCCCGGCACCATGGGCCTATTCACAGATACGCAGTATTTT. It translates to CASSPGTMGLFTDTQYF.

The chain has TRBV2 and TRBJ2-7; a possible D gene is TRBD2 (7 bases). Trimming cost V 4 bases and J 0 bases, with 10 bases left between them. The CDR3 spans 14 residues. Germline loops: CDR1 SNHLY, CDR2 FYNNEI. The CDR3 region has the DNA TGTGCCAGCAGTGGCGGGGGCGGCTCCTACGAGCAGTACTTC. It specifies CASSGGGGSYEQYF.

V and J are TRBV10-3 and TRBJ2-7; maybe TRBD1 (5 bases). The V gene lost 4 bases and the J gene lost 2 bases, with 12 bases spanning the gap. CDR1 is ENHRY, CDR2 SYGVKD, per germline. The CDR3 is 14 amino acids. The CDR3 sequence: CAISGETVTYEQYF. The CDR3 DNA reads TGTGCCATCAGTGGTGAGACAGTAACCTACGAGCAGTACTTC.